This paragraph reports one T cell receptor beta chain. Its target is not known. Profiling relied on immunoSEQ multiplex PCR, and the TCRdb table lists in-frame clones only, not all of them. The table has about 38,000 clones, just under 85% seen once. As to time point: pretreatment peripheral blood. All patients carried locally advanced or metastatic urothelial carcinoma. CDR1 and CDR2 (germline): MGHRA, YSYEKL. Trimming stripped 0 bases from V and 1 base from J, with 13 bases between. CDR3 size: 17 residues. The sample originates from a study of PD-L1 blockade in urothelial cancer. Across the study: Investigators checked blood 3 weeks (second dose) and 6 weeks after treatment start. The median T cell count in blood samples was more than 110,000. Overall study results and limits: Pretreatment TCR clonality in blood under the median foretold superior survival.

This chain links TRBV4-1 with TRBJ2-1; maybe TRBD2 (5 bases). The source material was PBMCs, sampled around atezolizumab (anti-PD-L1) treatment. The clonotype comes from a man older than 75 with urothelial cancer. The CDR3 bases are TGCGCCAGCAGCCAAGAGGAAACTAGGACTTCCTACAATGAGCAGTTCTTC. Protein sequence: CASSQEETRTSYNEQFF.